This is a list of T cell receptor beta chains from one sample in a study of technical replicates of blood from several donors. This table comes from immunoSEQ multiplex PCR, and its TCRdb copy is limited to in-frame clones, with some not included. Counted here are approximately 50,000 clones, around 95% occurring once; the ten biggest clones make up 0.2% to 0.25%. The source material was T cells isolated from PBMCs. The receptors shown here come from a human donor in good health. CDR3s include the opening cysteine and the closing phenylalanine or tryptophan. Fields, in order: V gene, J gene, CDR3 protein.

>TRBV5-1|TRBJ1-2
CASSNLVDSGYGYTF
>TRBV7-8|TRBJ1-2
CASSLGWGHGYTF
>TRBV7-9|TRBJ2-3
CASSFSSRTSDTDTQYF
>TRBV20-1|TRBJ1-1
CSAGQGAAFF
>TRBV15|TRBJ2-7
CATSRGSQGMNEQYF
>TRBV15|TRBJ1-5
CATSRDLRGSDQPQHF
>TRBV5-1|TRBJ2-5
CASSLQGWETQYF
>TRBV5-4|TRBJ2-1
CASSRPSGPNNEQFF
>TRBV28|TRBJ2-1
CASSYQAGGLTVF
>TRBV28|TRBJ2-7
CASSLLDRGGEQYF
>TRBV5-1|TRBJ2-3
CASSFSGGAPDTQYF
>TRBV6-6|TRBJ2-6
CASTPQGVQGANVLTF
>TRBV7-6|TRBJ1-1
CASSLDPGRYTEAFF
>TRBV7-6|TRBJ2-7
CASSWEGGSSYEQYF
>TRBV10-3|TRBJ1-1
CAISESRDRGAFF
>TRBV5-5|TRBJ2-7
CASSLAGSYEQYF
>TRBV18|TRBJ1-1
CASSQTGNTEAFF
>TRBV9|TRBJ2-2
CASSVQNTGELFF
>TRBV11-3|TRBJ1-1
CASSPGGSTEAFF
>TRBV28|TRBJ2-1
CASNRAGDYNEQFF
>TRBV7-8|TRBJ2-7
CASSLAPWDFHEQYF
>TRBV28|TRBJ2-7
CASSRGGASGYEQYF